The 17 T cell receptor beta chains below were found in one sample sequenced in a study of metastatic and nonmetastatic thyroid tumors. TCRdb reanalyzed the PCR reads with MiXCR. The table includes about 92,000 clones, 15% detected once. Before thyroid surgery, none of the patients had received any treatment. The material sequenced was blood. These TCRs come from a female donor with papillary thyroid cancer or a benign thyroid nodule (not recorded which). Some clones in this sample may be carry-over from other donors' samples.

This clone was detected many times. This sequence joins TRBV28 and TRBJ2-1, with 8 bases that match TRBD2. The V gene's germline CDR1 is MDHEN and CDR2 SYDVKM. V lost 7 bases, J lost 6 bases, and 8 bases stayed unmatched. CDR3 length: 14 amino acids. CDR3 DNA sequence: TGTGCCAGCAAAACCGGGACTAGTGTCAATGAGCAGTTCTTC. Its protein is CASKTGTSVNEQFF.

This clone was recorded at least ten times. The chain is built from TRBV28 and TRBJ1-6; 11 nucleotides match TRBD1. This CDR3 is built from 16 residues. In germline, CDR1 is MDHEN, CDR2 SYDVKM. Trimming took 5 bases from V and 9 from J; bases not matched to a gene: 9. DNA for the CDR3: TGTGCCAGCAGTACCGAAGGACAGGGGGCAGGTTCACCCCTCCACTTT. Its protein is CASSTEGQGAGSPLHF.

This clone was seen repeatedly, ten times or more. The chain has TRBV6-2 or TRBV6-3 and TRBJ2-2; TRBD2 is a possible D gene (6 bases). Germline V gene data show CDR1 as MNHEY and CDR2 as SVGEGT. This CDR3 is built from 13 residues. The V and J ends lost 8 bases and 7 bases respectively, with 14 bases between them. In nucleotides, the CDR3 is TGTGCCAGCCGGAGGGAATCGGTCGGGGAGCTGTTTTTT. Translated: CASRRESVGELFF.

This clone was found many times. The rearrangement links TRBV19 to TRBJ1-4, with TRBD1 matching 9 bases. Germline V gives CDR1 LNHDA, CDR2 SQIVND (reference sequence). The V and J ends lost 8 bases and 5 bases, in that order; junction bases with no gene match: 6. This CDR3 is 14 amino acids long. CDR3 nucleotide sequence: TGTGCCAGTTGGGGACAGGGAAGGAATGAAAAACTGTTTTTT. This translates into CASWGQGRNEKLFF.

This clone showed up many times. The CDR3 coding sequence is TGTGCCAGCAGTGGTCAGCCCTACGAGCAGTACTTC. Protein: CASSGQPYEQYF. This chain joins TRBV6-1 and TRBJ2-7; unclear D gene. The CDR3 length is 12 residues. The V end was cut by 4 bases, the J end by 2 bases, with 6 bases between. Germline V gene data show CDR1 as MNHNS and CDR2 as SASEGT.

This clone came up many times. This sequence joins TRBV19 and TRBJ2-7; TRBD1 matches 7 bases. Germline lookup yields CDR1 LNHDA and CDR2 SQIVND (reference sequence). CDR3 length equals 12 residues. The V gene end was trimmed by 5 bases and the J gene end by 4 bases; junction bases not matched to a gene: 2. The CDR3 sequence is CASSRTGYEQYF. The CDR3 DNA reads TGTGCCAGTAGTCGGACAGGATACGAGCAGTACTTC.

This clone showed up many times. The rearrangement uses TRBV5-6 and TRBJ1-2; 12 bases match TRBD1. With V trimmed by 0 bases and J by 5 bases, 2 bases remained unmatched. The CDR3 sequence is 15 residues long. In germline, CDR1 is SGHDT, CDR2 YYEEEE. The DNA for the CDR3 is TGTGCCAGCAGCTTGGGGGACAGGGGGCAATATGGCTACACCTTC. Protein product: CASSLGDRGQYGYTF.

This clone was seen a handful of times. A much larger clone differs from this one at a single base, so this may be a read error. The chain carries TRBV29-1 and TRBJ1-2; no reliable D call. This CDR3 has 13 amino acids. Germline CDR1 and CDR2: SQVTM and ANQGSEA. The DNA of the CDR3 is TGCAGCGTCGACCCCGAAGGGAAGTCTGGCTACAACTTC. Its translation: CSVDPEGKSGYNF. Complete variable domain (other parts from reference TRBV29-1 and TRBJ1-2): SAVISQKPSRDICQRGTSLTIQCQVDSQVTMMFWYRQQPGQSLTLIATANQGSEATYESGFVIDKFPISRPNLTFSTLTVSNMSPEDSSIYLCSVDPEGKSGYNFGSGTRLTVV.

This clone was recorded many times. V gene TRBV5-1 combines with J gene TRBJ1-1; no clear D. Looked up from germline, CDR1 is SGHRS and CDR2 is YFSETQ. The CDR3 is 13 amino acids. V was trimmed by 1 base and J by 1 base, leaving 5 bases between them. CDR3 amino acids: CASSLWENTEAFF. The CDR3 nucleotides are TGCGCCAGCAGCTTGTGGGAGAACACTGAAGCTTTCTTT. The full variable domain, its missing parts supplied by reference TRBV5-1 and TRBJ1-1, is KAGVTQTPRYLIKTRGQQVTLSCSPISGHRSVSWYQQTPGQGLQFLFEYFSETQRNKGNFPGRFSGRQFSNSRSEMNVSTLELGDSALYLCASSLWENTEAFFGQGTRLTVV.

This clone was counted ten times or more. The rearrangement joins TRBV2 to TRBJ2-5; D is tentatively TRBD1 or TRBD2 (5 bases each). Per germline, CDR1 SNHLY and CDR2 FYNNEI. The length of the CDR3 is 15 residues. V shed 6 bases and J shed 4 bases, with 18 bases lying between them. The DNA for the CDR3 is TGTGCCAGCAGCCCACCCGGGACCCCGGGAGAGACCCAGTACTTC. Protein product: CASSPPGTPGETQYF.

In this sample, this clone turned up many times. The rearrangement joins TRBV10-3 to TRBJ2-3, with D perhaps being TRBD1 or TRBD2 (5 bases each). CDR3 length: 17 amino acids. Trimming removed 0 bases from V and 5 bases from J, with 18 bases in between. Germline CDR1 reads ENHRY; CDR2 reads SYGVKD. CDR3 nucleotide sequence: TGTGCCATCAGTGAGTCGACTGGACTCCCGGGGCTAGATACGCAGTATTTT. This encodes CAISESTGLPGLDTQYF.

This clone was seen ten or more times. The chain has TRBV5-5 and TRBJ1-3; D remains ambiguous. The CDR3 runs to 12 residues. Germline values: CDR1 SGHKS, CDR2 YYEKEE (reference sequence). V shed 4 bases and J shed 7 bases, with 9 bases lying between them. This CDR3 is CASSPTGNTIYF. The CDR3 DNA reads TGTGCCAGCAGCCCCACGGGGAACACCATATATTTT.

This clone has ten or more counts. CDR3 residues: CASSTGTGTYEQYF. For the CDR3, the DNA is TGTGCCAGCAGTACCGGGACAGGGACCTACGAGCAGTACTTC. This chain connects TRBV11-2 to TRBJ2-7; TRBD1 matches at 9 bases. This CDR3 has 14 amino acids. V lost 6 bases to trimming and J lost 2 bases; unmatched junction nucleotides: 5. CDR1 is SGHAT, CDR2 FQNNGV, per germline.

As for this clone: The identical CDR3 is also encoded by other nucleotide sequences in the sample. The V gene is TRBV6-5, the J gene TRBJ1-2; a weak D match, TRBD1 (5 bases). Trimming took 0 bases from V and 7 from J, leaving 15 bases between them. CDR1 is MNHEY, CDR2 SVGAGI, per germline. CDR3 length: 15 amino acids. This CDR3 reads CASSYSLPGVGGYTF. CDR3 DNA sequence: TGTGCCAGCAGTTACTCTCTCCCGGGGGTAGGTGGCTACACCTTC.

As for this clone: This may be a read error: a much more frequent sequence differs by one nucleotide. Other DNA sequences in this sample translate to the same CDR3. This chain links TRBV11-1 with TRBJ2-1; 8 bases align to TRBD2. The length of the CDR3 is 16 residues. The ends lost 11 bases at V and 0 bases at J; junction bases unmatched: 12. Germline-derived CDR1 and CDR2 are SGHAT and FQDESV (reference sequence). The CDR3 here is CAAKAERGSSYNEQFF. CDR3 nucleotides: TGTGCCGCTAAGGCCGAGCGGGGGAGCTCCTACAATGAGCAGTTCTTC.

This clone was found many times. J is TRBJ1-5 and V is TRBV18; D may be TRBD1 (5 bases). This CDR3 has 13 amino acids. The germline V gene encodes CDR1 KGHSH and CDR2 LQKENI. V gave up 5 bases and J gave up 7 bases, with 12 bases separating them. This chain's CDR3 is CASSSRVLQPQHF. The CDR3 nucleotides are TGTGCCAGCTCATCCAGGGTTTTGCAGCCCCAGCATTTT.

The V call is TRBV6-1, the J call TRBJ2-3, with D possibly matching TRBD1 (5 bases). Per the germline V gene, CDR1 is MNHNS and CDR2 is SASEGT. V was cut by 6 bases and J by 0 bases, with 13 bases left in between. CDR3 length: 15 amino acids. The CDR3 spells CASSIQTVSTDTQYF. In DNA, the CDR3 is TGTGCCAGCAGCATCCAGACAGTTAGCACAGATACGCAGTATTTT.